This T cell receptor (beta chain) was retrieved from a study of shared clonotypes between healthy human individuals. The CDR3 contains 14 residues. The V and J ends lost 7 bases and 3 bases respectively, with 15 bases between them. In germline, CDR1 is SEHNR, CDR2 FQNEAQ (reference sequence). Here immunoSEQ multiplex PCR was the method, and the copy in TCRdb shows in-frame clones only, minus some. Here the sample spans millions of clones, roughly 95% being singletons. General study findings and limits: Since donors were few, the genetic and exposure-history diversity represented was limited. Clonotype sharing across several donors was observed for roughly 5% of naive CD4 clonotypes. Expectations were that clonotype sharing among donors would be affected by sequencing depth.

Positive CCR7 selection of CD45RO-negative cells yielded the naive CD8 cells, and terminally differentiated effector memory CD45RA+ cells were excluded. Study donors comprised healthy, HIV-negative adults devoid of recent acute infection or vaccination. About this clone: What it recognizes is unknown.

This clonotype was sampled from a man between 18 and 29 years old in good health. Sequencing was performed on naive CD8+ T cells sorted from blood. This sequence joins TRBV7-9 and TRBJ2-5; D is unclear. The chain's CDR3 is CASTQSGNKETQYF. CDR3 sequence (DNA): TGTGCCAGCACCCAGAGTGGGAATAAAGAGACCCAGTACTTC.